This entry is about one T cell receptor beta chain. The trim removed 7 bases at V and 4 bases at J, leaving 7 bases unmatched. CDR3 length equals 14 residues. CDR1 and CDR2 (germline): LNHDA, SQIVND (reference sequence). Data came from immunoSEQ multiplex PCR; TCRdb stores just in-frame clones and leaves some out. The repertoire consists of a few hundred thousand clones, with around 90% occurring once and the leading ten covering approximately 10%. The entry originates in a study of blood T cell repertoires in COVID-19. The sequenced material came from peripheral blood. This rearrangement joins TRBV19 to TRBJ2-1; TRBD2 aligns across 7 bases. The origin of this receptor is a woman between 70 and 85 years old with COVID-19, enrolled during active disease. The CDR3: CASMGGSAYNEQFF. CDR3 nucleotides: TGTGCCAGTATGGGAGGGAGTGCGTACAATGAGCAGTTCTTC.